One TCR beta chain is described in this entry. Clones were read by immunoSEQ multiplex PCR, and TCRdb kept only the in-frame ones, dropping some. The sample gives over 100,000 clones, less than 95% of which show up once; 6.9% is in the top ten. This sample is part of a study of T cell responses to AZD1222 COVID-19 vaccine. CDR3 length equals 14 residues. V was clipped by 3 bases and J by 0 bases, with 9 bases between them. CDR1 is SGHAT and CDR2 is FQNNGV in the germline V gene. The rearrangement links TRBV11-2 to TRBJ2-7, with D possibly matching TRBD1 (5 bases). This clonotype was sampled from an adult in good health. This specimen consisted of peripheral blood, obtained on day 0 of AZD1222 vaccination. The CDR3 sequence is CASSFLTDSYEQYF. CDR3 DNA: TGTGCCAGCAGCTTCCTGACAGACTCCTACGAGCAGTACTTC.